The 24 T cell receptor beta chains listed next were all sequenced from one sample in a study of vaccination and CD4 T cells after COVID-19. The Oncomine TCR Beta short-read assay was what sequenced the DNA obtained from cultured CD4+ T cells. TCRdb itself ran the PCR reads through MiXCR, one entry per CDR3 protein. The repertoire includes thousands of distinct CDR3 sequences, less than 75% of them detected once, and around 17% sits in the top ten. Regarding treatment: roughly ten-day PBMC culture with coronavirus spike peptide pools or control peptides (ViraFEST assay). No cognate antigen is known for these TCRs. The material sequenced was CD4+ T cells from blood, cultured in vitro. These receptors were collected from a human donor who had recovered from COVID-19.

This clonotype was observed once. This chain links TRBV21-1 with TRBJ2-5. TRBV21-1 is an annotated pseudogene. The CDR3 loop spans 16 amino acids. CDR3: CASSRPEPKYQETQYF. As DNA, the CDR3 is TGTGCCAGCAGCAGGCCAGAGCCGAAGTACCAAGAGACCCAGTACTTC.

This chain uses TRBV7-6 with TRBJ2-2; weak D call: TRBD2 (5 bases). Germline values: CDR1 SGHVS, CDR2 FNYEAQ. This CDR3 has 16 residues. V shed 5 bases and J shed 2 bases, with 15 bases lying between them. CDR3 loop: CASSLDSTINTGELFF. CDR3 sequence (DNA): TGTGCCAGCAGCCTAGACTCGACTATCAACACCGGGGAGCTGTTTTTT.

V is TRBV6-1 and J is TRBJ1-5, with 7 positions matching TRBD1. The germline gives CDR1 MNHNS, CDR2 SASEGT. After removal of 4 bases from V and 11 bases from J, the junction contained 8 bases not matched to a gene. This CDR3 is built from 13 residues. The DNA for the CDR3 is TGTGCCAGCAGTGGACAGGGATCTCGGTCCCAGCATTTT. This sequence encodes CASSGQGSRSQHF.

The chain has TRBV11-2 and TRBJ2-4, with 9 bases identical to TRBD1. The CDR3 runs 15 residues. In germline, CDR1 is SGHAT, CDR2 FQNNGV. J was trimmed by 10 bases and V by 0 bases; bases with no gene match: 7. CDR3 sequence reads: CASSLDSGTGLIQYF. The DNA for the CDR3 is TGTGCCAGCAGCTTAGATTCCGGGACAGGGCTGATTCAGTACTTC. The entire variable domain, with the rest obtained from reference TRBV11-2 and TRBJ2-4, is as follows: EAGVAQSPRYKIIEKRQSVAFWCNPISGHATLYWYQQILGQGPKLLIQFQNNGVVDDSQLPKDRFSAERLKGVDSTLKIQPAKLEDSAVYLCASSLDSGTGLIQYFGAGTRLSVL.

CDR3 bases: TGTGCCAGCAGCTTAAACCGCCCTACGAACACCGGGGAGCTGTTTTTT. Protein: CASSLNRPTNTGELFF. This chain connects TRBV7-3 to TRBJ2-2; no reliable D call. Germline V gene lookup returns CDR1 SGHTA and CDR2 FQGTGA. The CDR3 has 16 residues. V was pared by 1 base and J by 0 bases, with 9 bases between.

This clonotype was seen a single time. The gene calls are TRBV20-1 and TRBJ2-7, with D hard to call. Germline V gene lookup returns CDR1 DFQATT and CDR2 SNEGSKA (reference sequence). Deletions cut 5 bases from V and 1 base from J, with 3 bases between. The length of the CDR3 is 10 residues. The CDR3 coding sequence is TGCAGTGCTGGGTCCTACGAGCAGTACTTC. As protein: CSAGSYEQYF.

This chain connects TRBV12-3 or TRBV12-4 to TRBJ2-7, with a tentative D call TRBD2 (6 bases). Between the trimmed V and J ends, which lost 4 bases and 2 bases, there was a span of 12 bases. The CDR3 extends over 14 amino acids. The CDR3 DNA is TGTGCCAGCAGTTATAGCGGAGGGGCCTACGAGCAGTACTTC. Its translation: CASSYSGGAYEQYF.

The CDR3 is CSARGALAGEFEQFF. CDR3 DNA sequence: TGCAGTGCTAGAGGGGCATTGGCGGGAGAGTTTGAGCAGTTCTTC. The V call is TRBV20-1, the J call TRBJ2-1; TRBD2 agrees at 7 bases. Germline loops: CDR1 DFQATT, CDR2 SNEGSKA (reference sequence). This CDR3 spans 15 amino acids. The junction had 12 bases not matched to a gene; V was cut back by 1 base and J by 9 bases.

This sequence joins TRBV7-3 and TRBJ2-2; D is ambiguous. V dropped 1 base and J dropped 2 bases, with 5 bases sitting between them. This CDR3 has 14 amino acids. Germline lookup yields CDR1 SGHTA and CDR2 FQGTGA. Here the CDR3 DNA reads TGTGCCAGCAGCTTAAGAAGTAACACCGGGGAGCTGTTTTTT. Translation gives CASSLRSNTGELFF. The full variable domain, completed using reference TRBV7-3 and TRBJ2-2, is GAGVSQTPSNKVTEKGKYVELRCDPISGHTALYWYRQSLGQGPEFLIYFQGTGAADDSGLPNDRFFAVRPEGSVSTLKIQRTERGDSAVYLCASSLRSNTGELFFGEGSRLTVL.

CDR3 nucleotide sequence: TGCAGTGCTAGAAAGGGACAGACTAACACTGAAGCTTTCTTT. It encodes CSARKGQTNTEAFF. The rearrangement links TRBV20-1 to TRBJ1-1; 7 nucleotides line up with TRBD1. The ends lost 2 bases at V and 2 bases at J; junction bases unmatched: 5. The germline V gene encodes CDR1 DFQATT and CDR2 SNEGSKA (reference sequence). The CDR3 length is 14 residues.

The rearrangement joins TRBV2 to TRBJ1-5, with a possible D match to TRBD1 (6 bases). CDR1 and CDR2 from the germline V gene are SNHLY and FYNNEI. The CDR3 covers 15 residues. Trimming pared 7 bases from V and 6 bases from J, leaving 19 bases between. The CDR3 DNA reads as TGTGCCAGCACCCCGGGGCAGGGGAAGATTCAGCCCCAGCATTTT. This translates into CASTPGQGKIQPQHF.

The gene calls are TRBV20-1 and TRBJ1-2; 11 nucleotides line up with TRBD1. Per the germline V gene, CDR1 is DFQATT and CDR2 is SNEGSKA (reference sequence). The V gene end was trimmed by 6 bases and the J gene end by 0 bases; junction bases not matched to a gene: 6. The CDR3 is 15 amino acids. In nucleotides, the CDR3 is TGCAGTGCGCCGGACAGGGGGCAAGCTAACTATGGCTACACCTTC. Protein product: CSAPDRGQANYGYTF.

CDR3 nucleotides: TGTGCCAGCTCACCCGGACAGGGGCTCAATCAGCCCCAGCATTTT. Residues: CASSPGQGLNQPQHF. V gene TRBV18 combines with J gene TRBJ1-5; the match to TRBD1 covers 9 bases. The CDR3 has 15 amino acids. The germline V gene has CDR1 KGHSH and CDR2 LQKENI. V was clipped by 3 bases and J by 3 bases; unmatched bases: 3.

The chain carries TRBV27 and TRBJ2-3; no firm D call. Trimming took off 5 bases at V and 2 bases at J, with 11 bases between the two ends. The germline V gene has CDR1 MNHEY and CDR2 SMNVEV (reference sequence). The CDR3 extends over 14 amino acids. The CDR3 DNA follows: TGTGCCAGCAGTACAACAGCTAACACAGATACGCAGTATTTT. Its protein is CASSTTANTDTQYF.

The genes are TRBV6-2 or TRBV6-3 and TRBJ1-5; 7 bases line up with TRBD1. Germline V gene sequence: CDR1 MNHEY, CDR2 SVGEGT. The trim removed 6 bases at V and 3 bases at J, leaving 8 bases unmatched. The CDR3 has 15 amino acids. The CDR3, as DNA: TGTGCCAGCAGGATAACAGGGGCCCTCAATCAGCCCCAGCATTTT. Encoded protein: CASRITGALNQPQHF.

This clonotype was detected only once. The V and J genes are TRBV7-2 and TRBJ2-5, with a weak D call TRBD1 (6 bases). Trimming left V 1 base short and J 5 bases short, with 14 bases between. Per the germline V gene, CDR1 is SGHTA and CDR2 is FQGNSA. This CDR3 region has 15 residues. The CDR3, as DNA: TGTGCCAGCAGCTTAGATACAGGGCCCCCCGAGACCCAGTACTTC. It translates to CASSLDTGPPETQYF.

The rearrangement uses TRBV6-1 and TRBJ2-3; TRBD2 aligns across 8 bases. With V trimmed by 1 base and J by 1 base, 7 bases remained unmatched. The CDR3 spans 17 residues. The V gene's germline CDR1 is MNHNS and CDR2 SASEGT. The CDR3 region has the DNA TGTGCCAGCAGTGAAGAGGTCCTAGCGGGTCGCACAGATACGCAGTATTTT. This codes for CASSEEVLAGRTDTQYF.

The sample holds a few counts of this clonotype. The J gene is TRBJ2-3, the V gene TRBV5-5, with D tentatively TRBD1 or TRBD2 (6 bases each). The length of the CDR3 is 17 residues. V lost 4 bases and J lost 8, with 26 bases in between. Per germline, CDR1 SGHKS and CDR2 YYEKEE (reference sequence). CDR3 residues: CASSPLGGRREQSTQYF. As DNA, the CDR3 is TGTGCCAGCAGCCCGCTAGGGGGGCGCCGAGAACAAAGTACGCAGTATTTT.

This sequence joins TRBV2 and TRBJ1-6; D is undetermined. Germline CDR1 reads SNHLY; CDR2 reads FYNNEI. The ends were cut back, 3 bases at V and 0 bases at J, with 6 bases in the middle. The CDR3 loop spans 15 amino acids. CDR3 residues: CASSDRSSYNSPLHF. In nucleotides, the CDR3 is TGTGCCAGCAGTGACAGGAGCTCCTATAATTCACCCCTCCACTTT.

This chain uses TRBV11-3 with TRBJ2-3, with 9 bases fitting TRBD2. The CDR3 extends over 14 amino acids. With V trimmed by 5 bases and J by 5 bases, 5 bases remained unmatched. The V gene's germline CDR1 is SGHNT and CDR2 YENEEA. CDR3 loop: CASSRGRAEDTQYF. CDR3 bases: TGTGCCAGCAGCCGCGGGAGGGCCGAAGATACGCAGTATTTT.

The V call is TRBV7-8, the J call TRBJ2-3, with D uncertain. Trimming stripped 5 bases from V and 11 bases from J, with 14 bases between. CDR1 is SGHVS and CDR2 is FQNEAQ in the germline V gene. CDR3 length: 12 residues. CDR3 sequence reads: CASSPVSVGQYF. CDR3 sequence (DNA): TGTGCCAGCAGCCCAGTTTCGGTCGGGCAGTATTTT.

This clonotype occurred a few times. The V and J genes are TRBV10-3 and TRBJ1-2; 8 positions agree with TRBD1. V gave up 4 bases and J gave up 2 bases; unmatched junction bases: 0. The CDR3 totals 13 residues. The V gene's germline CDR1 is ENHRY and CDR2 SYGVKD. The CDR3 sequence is CAISGTGNYGYTF. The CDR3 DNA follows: TGTGCCATCAGTGGGACAGGGAACTATGGCTACACCTTC.

This CDR3 is CASSPYNVGQGTQYF. The CDR3 DNA reads TGTGCCAGCAGCCCTTATAACGTGGGACAGGGGACCCAGTACTTC. The rearrangement joins TRBV27 to TRBJ2-5; 9 positions match TRBD1. This CDR3 contains 15 residues. Germline assignment: CDR1 MNHEY and CDR2 SMNVEV (reference sequence). Unmatched junction bases numbered 12, after V lost 6 bases and J lost 7 bases.

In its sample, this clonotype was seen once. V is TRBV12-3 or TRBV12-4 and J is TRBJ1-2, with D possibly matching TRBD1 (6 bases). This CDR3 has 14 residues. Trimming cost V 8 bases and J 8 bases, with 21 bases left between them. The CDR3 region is CASGNREEGAGYTF. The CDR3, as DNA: TGTGCCAGCGGAAACAGGGAGGAAGGGGCCGGCTACACCTTC.